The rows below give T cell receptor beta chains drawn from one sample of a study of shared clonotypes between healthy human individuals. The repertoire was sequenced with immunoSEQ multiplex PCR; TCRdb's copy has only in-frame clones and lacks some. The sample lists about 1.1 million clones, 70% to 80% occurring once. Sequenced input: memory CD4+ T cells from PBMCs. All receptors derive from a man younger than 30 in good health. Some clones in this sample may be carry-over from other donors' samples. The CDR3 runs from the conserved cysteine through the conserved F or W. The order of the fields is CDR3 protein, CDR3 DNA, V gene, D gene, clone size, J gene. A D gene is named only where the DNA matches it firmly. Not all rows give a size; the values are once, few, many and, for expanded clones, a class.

CDR3aa: CASSLPGLASNEQFF; CDR3nt: TGTGCCAGCAGCTTACCAGGACTAGCGAGCAATGAGCAGTTCTTC; v_gene: TRBV7-9; d_gene: TRBD2; abundance: -; j_gene: TRBJ2-1
CDR3aa: CASSPSQTGRTNQPQHF; CDR3nt: TGTGCCAGCAGTCCTTCCCAAACAGGGCGAACCAATCAGCCCCAGCATTTT; v_gene: TRBV28; d_gene: -; abundance: -; j_gene: TRBJ1-5
CDR3aa: CASITQGRPSDGYTF; CDR3nt: TGTGCCAGCATCACACAGGGCCGACCTAGTGATGGCTACACCTTC; v_gene: TRBV6-1; d_gene: -; abundance: few; j_gene: TRBJ1-2
CDR3aa: CAWSYTGSFNSPLHF; CDR3nt: TGTGCCTGGAGTTATACAGGATCTTTTAATTCACCCCTCCACTTT; v_gene: TRBV30; d_gene: -; abundance: -; j_gene: TRBJ1-6
CDR3aa: CASSDLLGRSHYGYTF; CDR3nt: TGTGCCAGCAGTGACCTCCTAGGGAGGTCTCACTATGGCTACACCTTC; v_gene: TRBV2; d_gene: -; abundance: many; j_gene: TRBJ1-2
CDR3aa: CASGGGNEQYF; CDR3nt: TGTGCCAGCGGGGGCGGAAACGAGCAGTACTTC; v_gene: TRBV28; d_gene: -; abundance: -; j_gene: TRBJ2-7
CDR3aa: CASSGPDRDREDGYTF; CDR3nt: TGCGCCAGCAGCGGCCCGGACAGGGACCGCGAGGATGGCTACACCTTC; v_gene: TRBV5-1; d_gene: TRBD1; abundance: once; j_gene: TRBJ1-2
CDR3aa: CAWSVQPPTNTF; CDR3nt: TGTGCCTGGAGTGTACAGCCCCCTACTAACACCTTC; v_gene: TRBV30; d_gene: -; abundance: -; j_gene: TRBJ1-2
CDR3aa: CASSLDPGNYGYTF; CDR3nt: TGTGCCAGCAGCTTGGATCCCGGAAACTATGGCTACACCTTC; v_gene: TRBV5-4; d_gene: -; abundance: -; j_gene: TRBJ1-2
CDR3aa: CASSEAREDTQYF; CDR3nt: TGTGCCAGCAGTGAAGCCCGGGAAGATACGCAGTATTTT; v_gene: TRBV6-1; d_gene: -; abundance: -; j_gene: TRBJ2-3
CDR3aa: CASSLGGLDIVHEQYF; CDR3nt: TGCGCCAGCAGCTTGGGGGGACTAGACATCGTCCACGAGCAGTACTTC; v_gene: TRBV5-1; d_gene: TRBD2; abundance: -; j_gene: TRBJ2-7
CDR3aa: CASSPLGGKLFF; CDR3nt: TGTGCCAGCAGCCCCTTGGGCGGAAAACTGTTTTTT; v_gene: TRBV6-1; d_gene: -; abundance: -; j_gene: TRBJ1-4
CDR3aa: CASTGQGRLDTDTQYF; CDR3nt: TGTGCCAGCACCGGACAGGGACGGCTTGACACAGATACGCAGTATTTT; v_gene: TRBV28; d_gene: TRBD1; abundance: -; j_gene: TRBJ2-3
CDR3aa: CAWRGLAYNEQFF; CDR3nt: TGTGCCTGGAGGGGGTTAGCCTACAATGAGCAGTTCTTC; v_gene: TRBV30; d_gene: -; abundance: -; j_gene: TRBJ2-1
CDR3aa: CASSLAGEGYTF; CDR3nt: TGTGCCAGCAGTTTAGCCGGGGAAGGCTACACCTTC; v_gene: TRBV27; d_gene: -; abundance: -; j_gene: TRBJ1-2
CDR3aa: CASGRETYEQYF; CDR3nt: TGCGCCAGCGGCAGGGAGACATACGAGCAGTACTTC; v_gene: TRBV5-1; d_gene: -; abundance: -; j_gene: TRBJ2-7
CDR3aa: CAISESGTGHEQYF; CDR3nt: TGTGCCATCAGTGAGTCAGGGACAGGGCACGAGCAGTACTTC; v_gene: TRBV10-3; d_gene: TRBD1; abundance: -; j_gene: TRBJ2-7
CDR3aa: CASSYWTGSGTEAFF; CDR3nt: TGTGCCAGCAGTTATTGGACAGGATCTGGCACTGAAGCTTTCTTT; v_gene: TRBV6-6; d_gene: TRBD1; abundance: few; j_gene: TRBJ1-1
CDR3aa: CASSGETGGSYGYTF; CDR3nt: TGTGCCAGCAGTGGGGAAACAGGGGGCTCCTATGGCTACACCTTC; v_gene: TRBV6-1; d_gene: TRBD1; abundance: once; j_gene: TRBJ1-2
CDR3aa: CASRRWGAMNTEAFF; CDR3nt: TGTGCCAGCAGAAGATGGGGGGCTATGAACACTGAAGCTTTCTTT; v_gene: TRBV28; d_gene: -; abundance: -; j_gene: TRBJ1-1
CDR3aa: CAISGQGAMNTEAFF; CDR3nt: TGTGCCATCAGTGGACAGGGGGCCATGAACACTGAAGCTTTCTTT; v_gene: TRBV10-3; d_gene: TRBD1; abundance: -; j_gene: TRBJ1-1
CDR3aa: CASSSGQGEYF; CDR3nt: TGTGCCAGCAGCTCGGGACAGGGAGAGTACTTC; v_gene: TRBV7-2; d_gene: TRBD1; abundance: -; j_gene: TRBJ2-7
CDR3aa: CASSLESGSTEAFF; CDR3nt: TGTGCCAGCAGCTTAGAGTCAGGGAGCACTGAAGCTTTCTTT; v_gene: TRBV11-2; d_gene: -; abundance: -; j_gene: TRBJ1-1
CDR3aa: CASSEGPTTGREFF; CDR3nt: TGTGCCAGCAGTGAAGGACCCACTACGGGTAGAGAATTCTTC; v_gene: TRBV2; d_gene: -; abundance: -; j_gene: TRBJ2-1
CDR3aa: CASSLGGIVETQYF; CDR3nt: TGTGCCAGCAGCTTAGGGGGCATAGTGGAGACCCAGTACTTC; v_gene: TRBV7-3; d_gene: -; abundance: -; j_gene: TRBJ2-5
CDR3aa: CASSPFEQFF; CDR3nt: TGTGCCAGCAGCCCTTTTGAGCAGTTCTTC; v_gene: TRBV7-9; d_gene: -; abundance: few; j_gene: TRBJ2-1
CDR3aa: CASSLQGELFF; CDR3nt: TGTGCCAGCAGTCTACAGGGGGAGCTGTTTTTT; v_gene: TRBV27; d_gene: -; abundance: few; j_gene: TRBJ2-2
CDR3aa: CASSLAGTNYGYTF; CDR3nt: TGTGCCAGCAGTTTAGCCGGGACGAACTATGGCTACACCTTC; v_gene: TRBV27; d_gene: -; abundance: -; j_gene: TRBJ1-2
CDR3aa: CAWRTSGRRGSYEQYF; CDR3nt: TGTGCCTGGCGGACTAGCGGGAGGAGGGGCTCCTACGAGCAGTACTTC; v_gene: TRBV30; d_gene: TRBD2; abundance: -; j_gene: TRBJ2-7
CDR3aa: CASSSTLGGMNTEAFF; CDR3nt: TGTGCCAGCAGCTCAACCCTCGGGGGAATGAACACTGAAGCTTTCTTT; v_gene: TRBV7-2; d_gene: -; abundance: -; j_gene: TRBJ1-1
CDR3aa: CASRDSKNIQYF; CDR3nt: TGTGCCAGCCGGGACAGCAAAAACATTCAGTACTTC; v_gene: TRBV2; d_gene: TRBD1; abundance: -; j_gene: TRBJ2-4
CDR3aa: CASSLAGERAIQYF; CDR3nt: TGCGCCAGCAGCTTGGCCGGGGAACGGGCCATTCAGTACTTC; v_gene: TRBV5-1; d_gene: -; abundance: once; j_gene: TRBJ2-4
CDR3aa: CASSLSSGADTQYF; CDR3nt: TGCGCCAGCAGCCTATCTAGTGGGGCAGATACGCAGTATTTT; v_gene: TRBV4-3; d_gene: -; abundance: -; j_gene: TRBJ2-3
CDR3aa: CASSPPSGAGRGEKLFF; CDR3nt: TGTGCCAGCAGCCCCCCTTCTGGGGCCGGGCGGGGTGAAAAACTGTTTTTT; v_gene: TRBV7-2; d_gene: -; abundance: -; j_gene: TRBJ1-4
CDR3aa: CASSPLPDRGLTEAFF; CDR3nt: TGTGCCAGCTCACCTCTTCCAGACAGGGGGCTAACTGAAGCTTTCTTT; v_gene: TRBV18; d_gene: TRBD1; abundance: -; j_gene: TRBJ1-1
CDR3aa: CASSQSLTSGSLDTQYF; CDR3nt: TGTGCCAGCAGCCAGAGCCTTACTAGCGGGAGTTTAGATACGCAGTATTTT; v_gene: TRBV4-2; d_gene: TRBD2; abundance: few; j_gene: TRBJ2-3
CDR3aa: CASSYRTGTDTQYF; CDR3nt: TGTGCCAGCAGTTACCGGACAGGCACAGATACGCAGTATTTT; v_gene: TRBV6-5; d_gene: -; abundance: -; j_gene: TRBJ2-3
CDR3aa: CASSATGVSSYEQYF; CDR3nt: TGTGCCAGCAGTGCGACAGGGGTTAGCTCCTACGAGCAGTACTTC; v_gene: TRBV27; d_gene: TRBD1; abundance: -; j_gene: TRBJ2-7
CDR3aa: CAISESRQNTGELFF; CDR3nt: TGTGCCATCAGTGAGTCGAGACAGAACACCGGGGAGCTGTTTTTT; v_gene: TRBV10-3; d_gene: -; abundance: few; j_gene: TRBJ2-2
CDR3aa: CAWSVLGQGRETQYF; CDR3nt: TGTGCCTGGAGTGTACTGGGACAGGGCAGGGAGACCCAGTACTTC; v_gene: TRBV30; d_gene: TRBD1; abundance: -; j_gene: TRBJ2-5
CDR3aa: CASSRAGLETQYF; CDR3nt: TGTGCCAGCAGCCGGGCAGGACTAGAGACCCAGTACTTC; v_gene: TRBV27; d_gene: -; abundance: -; j_gene: TRBJ2-5
CDR3aa: CSVMDRGWTYEQYF; CDR3nt: TGCAGCGTGATGGACAGGGGGTGGACCTACGAGCAGTACTTC; v_gene: TRBV29-1; d_gene: TRBD1; abundance: few; j_gene: TRBJ2-7
CDR3aa: CASSPRTLSYEQYF; CDR3nt: TGTGCCAGCAGCCCCCGGACACTCTCCTACGAGCAGTACTTC; v_gene: TRBV11-2; d_gene: -; abundance: once; j_gene: TRBJ2-7
CDR3aa: CASSIGTRQGPSTYGYTF; CDR3nt: TGTGCCAGTAGTATAGGGACGCGACAGGGTCCCTCGACGTACGGCTACACCTTC; v_gene: TRBV19; d_gene: TRBD1; abundance: -; j_gene: TRBJ1-2
CDR3aa: CASSPMADTGELFF; CDR3nt: TGTGCCAGCTCACCCATGGCGGACACCGGGGAGCTGTTTTTT; v_gene: TRBV18; d_gene: -; abundance: -; j_gene: TRBJ2-2
CDR3aa: CASSYTGQGGNYGYTF; CDR3nt: TGTGCCAGCAGTTACACCGGACAGGGGGGTAACTATGGCTACACCTTC; v_gene: TRBV6-5; d_gene: TRBD1; abundance: -; j_gene: TRBJ1-2